This TCR beta chain was profiled in a study of cytomegalovirus exposure and HLA in healthy donors. About this clone: Its antigen remains unidentified. The sample holds other DNA sequences that translate to the same CDR3.

The PCR ran on 60 Vbeta and 13 Jbeta primers. TCRdb keeps only in-frame clones here, not all; method: immunoSEQ multiplex PCR. The sample table sets out about 37,000 clones. The study, taken as a whole, reports: Follow-up analysis later connected one missense variant in DCLRE1C with trimming of TCR beta V- and J-genes.

The germline V gene encodes CDR1 MNHEY and CDR2 SVGAGI. CDR3 size: 15 residues. Trimming cost V 6 bases and J 6 bases; bases outside gene matches: 11. Sequencing was performed on PBMCs. This sequence was found in a human donor in good health. The chain links TRBV6-5 to TRBJ2-3, with 8 positions matching TRBD2. CDR3: CASSQRGGRTDTQYF. DNA of the CDR3: TGTGCCAGCAGCCAACGGGGGGGCAGGACTGATACGCAGTATTTT.